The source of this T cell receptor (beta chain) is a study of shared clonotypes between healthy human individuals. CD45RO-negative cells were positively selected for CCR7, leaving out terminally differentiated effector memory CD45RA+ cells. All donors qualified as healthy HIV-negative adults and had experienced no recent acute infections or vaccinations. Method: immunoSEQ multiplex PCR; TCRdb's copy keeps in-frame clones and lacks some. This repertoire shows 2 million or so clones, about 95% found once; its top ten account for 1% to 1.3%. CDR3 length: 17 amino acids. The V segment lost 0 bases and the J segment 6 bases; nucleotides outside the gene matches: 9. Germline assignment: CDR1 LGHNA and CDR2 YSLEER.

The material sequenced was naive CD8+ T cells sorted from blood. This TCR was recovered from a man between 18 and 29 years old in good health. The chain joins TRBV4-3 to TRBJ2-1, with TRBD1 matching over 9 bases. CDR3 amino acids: CASSQDLRDRVGNEQFF. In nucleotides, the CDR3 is TGCGCCAGCAGCCAAGATTTAAGGGACAGGGTTGGCAATGAGCAGTTCTTC.